Listed here are 21 T cell receptor beta chains from one sample, sequenced in a study of T-cell reconstitution after alpha-beta-depleted transplantation in children. Unique molecular identifiers were incorporated into the prepared TCRbeta library. TCRdb analysed the PCR reads with MiXCR anew, one entry per CDR3 protein. The sample shows 400,000 to 500,000 distinct CDR3 sequences, approximately 10% of them seen only once. Sequencing was performed on PBMCs from the stem cell graft donor, taken from the stem cell graft. The receptors were gathered from a human donor who donated a stem cell graft to a child with acute myeloid leukemia.

This clonotype was picked up a small number of times. This rearrangement joins TRBV20-1 to TRBJ1-2; D is perhaps TRBD1 (6 bases). The ends were cut back, 2 bases at V and 8 bases at J, with 18 bases in the middle. Germline CDR1 is DFQATT and CDR2 is SNEGSKA (reference sequence). This CDR3 contains 14 residues. DNA for the CDR3: TGCAGTGCTAGACGAAGCAACAGGGAGGGAGGCTACACCTTC. Translating gives CSARRSNREGGYTF.

The rearrangement uses TRBV7-2 and TRBJ1-2; D might be TRBD1 (6 bases). This CDR3 region has 15 residues. Germline CDR1 is SGHTA and CDR2 is FQGNSA. The V end lost 5 bases, the J end lost 4 bases, and 17 bases lay between the germline ends. This chain's CDR3 is CASSQQGWGGYGYTF. The CDR3 DNA reads TGTGCCAGCAGCCAGCAGGGGTGGGGGGGCTATGGCTACACCTTC.

This clonotype appeared many times. V usage is TRBV3-1 and J usage is TRBJ2-2; no reliable D call. The CDR3 sequence is 14 residues long. Between the trimmed V and J ends, which lost 6 bases and 5 bases, there was a span of 13 bases. Germline assignment: CDR1 LGHDT and CDR2 YNNKEL (reference sequence). In DNA form, the CDR3 reads TGTGCCAGCAGTTACAAAGTGCGTACCGGGGAGCTGTTTTTT. It specifies CASSYKVRTGELFF.

The chain is built from TRBV7-6 and TRBJ2-3; D might be TRBD1 or TRBD2, each matching 8 bases. CDR1 SGHVS and CDR2 FNYEAQ come from the germline V gene. Trimming removed 1 base at V and 6 bases at J, with 17 bases between. This CDR3 is 16 amino acids long. The CDR3: CASSLVAGQVGDTQYF. The CDR3 DNA is TGTGCCAGCAGCTTAGTAGCGGGACAGGTGGGGGATACGCAGTATTTT.

There are a few counts of this clonotype. The rearrangement joins TRBV6-1 to TRBJ2-5; D gene ambiguous. The germline gives CDR1 MNHNS, CDR2 SASEGT. CDR3 length equals 13 residues. Trimming took 6 bases from V and 5 from J, leaving 13 bases between them. CDR3 in DNA: TGTGCCAGCAGCCCCGCGGCCTGGGAGACCCAGTACTTC. Translated: CASSPAAWETQYF.

This clonotype was seen repeatedly, ten times or more. The chain employs TRBV6-6 and TRBJ2-3, with D unresolved. Per the germline V gene, CDR1 is MNHNY and CDR2 is SVGAGI (reference sequence). The V gene lost 6 bases and the J gene lost 7 bases, with 14 bases spanning the gap. The CDR3 covers 13 residues. The CDR3 bases are TGTGCCAGCAGCCAAGACGGTAAAAATACGCAGTATTTT. This codes for CASSQDGKNTQYF.

The chain combines TRBV6-4 with TRBJ1-1; D unresolved. Germline CDR1 and CDR2: MRHNA and SNTAGT. The CDR3 consists of 15 residues. Trimming removed 0 bases at V and 3 bases at J, with 11 bases between. The CDR3 loop reads CASSDSADSYTEAFF. CDR3 nucleotide sequence: TGTGCCAGCAGTGACTCGGCAGATTCTTACACTGAAGCTTTCTTT.

This clonotype has a count of ten or more. The chain couples TRBV7-2 to TRBJ1-2, with D hard to call. V was pared by 5 bases and J by 8 bases, with 12 bases between. The CDR3 covers 12 residues. In germline, CDR1 is SGHTA, CDR2 FQGNSA. CDR3 nucleotides: TGTGCCAGCAGCCTCATGACCGGGGGCTACACCTTC. It is translated as CASSLMTGGYTF.

This clonotype was seen many times. The rearrangement joins TRBV7-9 to TRBJ2-1; no reliable D call. Per germline, CDR1 SEHNR and CDR2 FQNEAQ (reference sequence). CDR3 size: 13 residues. The ends were cut back, 1 base at V and 5 bases at J, with 6 bases in the middle. The CDR3 loop reads CASSLGVDNEQFF. The CDR3 bases are TGTGCCAGCAGCTTAGGAGTGGACAATGAGCAGTTCTTC.

V and J are TRBV29-1 and TRBJ2-7; 7 bases map to TRBD2. Germline V gene sequence: CDR1 SQVTM, CDR2 ANQGSEA. The J segment lost 9 bases and the V segment lost 4 bases, leaving 12 bases of the junction unmatched. This CDR3 is 13 amino acids long. The CDR3 reads CSVGLAEREGQYF. CDR3 coding DNA: TGCAGCGTTGGGTTGGCCGAGAGGGAGGGGCAGTACTTC.

This clonotype was recorded a few times. V is TRBV20-1 and J is TRBJ2-3, with TRBD2 identical over 8 bases. Losses at the gene ends were 5 bases for V and 3 bases for J; bases not matched to a gene: 7. Germline CDR1 and CDR2: DFQATT and SNEGSKA (reference sequence). CDR3 length: 14 amino acids. CDR3 loop: CSARTGLGTDTQYF. DNA for the CDR3: TGCAGTGCTCGGACGGGACTAGGGACAGATACGCAGTATTTT.

This clonotype was seen repeatedly, ten times or more. The J gene is TRBJ2-3, the V gene TRBV3-1; D possibly corresponds to TRBD2 (6 bases). This CDR3 has 15 residues. Germline loops: CDR1 LGHDT, CDR2 YNNKEL (reference sequence). V was trimmed by 0 bases and J by 3 bases, leaving 10 bases between them. Here the CDR3 DNA reads TGTGCCAGCAGCCAAGATGGGGCGGGAACAGATACGCAGTATTTT. Translated, it gives CASSQDGAGTDTQYF.

The sample holds many counts of this clonotype. This chain uses TRBV9 with TRBJ2-7, with a weak D call TRBD1 (6 bases). The germline V gene has CDR1 SGDLS and CDR2 YYNGEE. This CDR3 has 14 amino acids. The V end was cut by 2 bases, the J end by 2 bases, with 11 bases between. The CDR3 loop reads CASSVGAEAYEQYF. The CDR3 nucleotides read TGTGCCAGCAGCGTGGGGGCGGAAGCCTACGAGCAGTACTTC.

This clonotype was recorded at least ten times. The chain uses TRBV7-8 and TRBJ1-5; no reliable D call. Germline CDR1 SGHVS, CDR2 FQNEAQ. V lost 1 base to trimming and J lost 0 bases, with 10 bases between them. The CDR3 runs to 16 residues. Here the CDR3 reads CASSLVQQYSNQPQHF. The DNA of the CDR3 is TGTGCCAGCAGCTTAGTACAGCAATATAGCAATCAGCCCCAGCATTTT.

V gene TRBV6-1 combines with J gene TRBJ2-3, with 8 nucleotides matching TRBD2. The V and J ends lost 6 bases and 0 bases, in that order; junction bases with no gene match: 5. CDR3 length: 15 amino acids. Germline CDR1 MNHNS, CDR2 SASEGT. DNA for the CDR3: TGTGCCAGCAGAGGACTAGCACCGAGCACAGATACGCAGTATTTT. This encodes CASRGLAPSTDTQYF.

The rearrangement joins TRBV12-3 or TRBV12-4 to TRBJ1-1; D is ambiguous. The CDR3 runs to 14 residues. The V and J ends lost 7 bases and 4 bases respectively, with 16 bases between them. The CDR3 sequence: CASIPRGTSTEAFF. CDR3 nucleotides: TGTGCCAGCATACCGAGAGGCACAAGCACTGAAGCTTTCTTT.

This clonotype appeared a few times. DNA for the CDR3: TGCAGTGCTAGTGTCGTGTCGGACTATCAAGTCGATGAGCAGTTCTTC. Translation gives CSASVVSDYQVDEQFF. The chain has TRBV20-1 and TRBJ2-1; tentative D call: TRBD2 (6 bases). CDR3 length: 16 amino acids. V lost 3 bases, J lost 8 bases, and 23 bases lay in between. Germline lookup yields CDR1 DFQATT and CDR2 SNEGSKA (reference sequence).

On this clonotype: Germline is not matched at one junction end, which may reflect a read error. The chain employs TRBV4-1 and TRBJ1-3, with D possibly being TRBD1 (5 bases). Germline V gene sequence: CDR1 MGHRA, CDR2 YSYEKL. The CDR3 runs 15 residues. CDR3: CASSQDAGVGTTIYF. The CDR3 DNA reads TGCGCCAGCAGCCAAGACGCGGGGGTCGGAACCACCATATATTTT.

The sample holds many counts of this clonotype. The rearrangement joins TRBV20-1 to TRBJ1-5; 9 bases agree with TRBD1. CDR1 and CDR2 (germline): DFQATT, SNEGSKA (reference sequence). The CDR3 contains 13 residues. Unmatched junction bases numbered 1, after V lost 5 bases and J lost 2 bases. CDR3 bases: TGCAGTGCTCGGACAGGGGGCAATCAGCCCCAGCATTTT. Its protein product is CSARTGGNQPQHF.

In its sample, this clonotype was seen once. This chain joins TRBV11-2 and TRBJ2-1, with 10 bases identical to TRBD2. Germline V lookup: CDR1 SGHAT, CDR2 FQNNGV. V lost 5 bases and J lost 2; bases outside the gene matches: 6. The length of the CDR3 is 16 residues. The CDR3 loop reads CASSGKRGGAYNEQFF. CDR3 in DNA: TGTGCCAGCAGCGGGAAGCGGGGGGGCGCCTACAATGAGCAGTTCTTC.

The chain employs TRBV2 and TRBJ2-7; D unclear. This CDR3 contains 12 residues. CDR1 and CDR2 (germline): SNHLY, FYNNEI. The V gene lost 7 bases and the J gene lost 3 bases, with 10 bases spanning the gap. The DNA of the CDR3 is TGTGCCAGCATTGGCAGGTTCTACGAGCAGTACGTC. Its translation: CASIGRFYEQYV.